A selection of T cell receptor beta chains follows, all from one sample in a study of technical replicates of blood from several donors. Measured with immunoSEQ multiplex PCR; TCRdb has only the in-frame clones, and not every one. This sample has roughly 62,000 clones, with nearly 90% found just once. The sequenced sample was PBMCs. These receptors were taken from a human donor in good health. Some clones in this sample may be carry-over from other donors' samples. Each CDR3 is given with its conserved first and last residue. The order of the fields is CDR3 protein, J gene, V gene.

cdr3_aa: CASSHPLAGASYEQYF
j_call: TRBJ2-7
v_call: TRBV9

cdr3_aa: CAWSVPGSAGANVLTF
j_call: TRBJ2-6
v_call: TRBV30

cdr3_aa: CASSLGTDSYYEQYF
j_call: TRBJ2-7
v_call: TRBV5-5

cdr3_aa: CASSPDQGDWSPLHF
j_call: TRBJ1-6
v_call: TRBV18

cdr3_aa: CASSQEIGEPGELFF
j_call: TRBJ2-2
v_call: TRBV4-2

cdr3_aa: CASSLDGRDTEAFF
j_call: TRBJ1-1
v_call: TRBV7-8

cdr3_aa: CASALAGGAYNEQFF
j_call: TRBJ2-1
v_call: TRBV19

cdr3_aa: CAPSGRGAGGYGYTF
j_call: TRBJ1-2
v_call: TRBV19

cdr3_aa: CASSLADSWELFF
j_call: TRBJ2-2
v_call: TRBV7-9

cdr3_aa: CASRSTRTGMLIEQFF
j_call: TRBJ2-1
v_call: TRBV7-2

cdr3_aa: CAWSDPPQLSGNTIYF
j_call: TRBJ1-3
v_call: TRBV30

cdr3_aa: CASSTQYSNQPQHF
j_call: TRBJ1-5
v_call: TRBV21-1

cdr3_aa: CATAPGLKTGELFF
j_call: TRBJ2-2
v_call: TRBV15

cdr3_aa: CASSQTGNTEAFF
j_call: TRBJ1-1
v_call: TRBV4-2

cdr3_aa: CASSLRDGLWYGYTF
j_call: TRBJ1-2
v_call: TRBV7-3

cdr3_aa: CASSILGRENYGYTF
j_call: TRBJ1-2
v_call: TRBV5-4

cdr3_aa: CASAPEGASNQPQHF
j_call: TRBJ1-5
v_call: TRBV12-5

cdr3_aa: CASSRGLQETQYF
j_call: TRBJ2-5
v_call: TRBV14

cdr3_aa: CASSPDRSAQETQYF
j_call: TRBJ2-5
v_call: TRBV18

cdr3_aa: CASSWPLNRVGYEQYF
j_call: TRBJ2-7
v_call: TRBV5-8

cdr3_aa: CASSQGGGVWRGVEQYF
j_call: TRBJ2-7
v_call: TRBV4-1

cdr3_aa: CASSPWHSSGNTIYF
j_call: TRBJ1-3
v_call: TRBV18

cdr3_aa: CAISGSRDREETQYF
j_call: TRBJ2-5
v_call: TRBV10-3

cdr3_aa: CASSIDREGKPQHF
j_call: TRBJ1-5
v_call: TRBV19

cdr3_aa: CASSVAEKSNQPQHF
j_call: TRBJ1-5
v_call: TRBV2

cdr3_aa: CASSPGETDTQYF
j_call: TRBJ2-3
v_call: TRBV18

cdr3_aa: CASSGTGGTGQPQHF
j_call: TRBJ1-5
v_call: TRBV4-1

cdr3_aa: CASSRSGRGSGELFF
j_call: TRBJ2-2
v_call: TRBV9

cdr3_aa: CASSFRDKQPQHF
j_call: TRBJ1-5
v_call: TRBV7-2

cdr3_aa: CASRPPGGQETQYF
j_call: TRBJ2-5
v_call: TRBV5-8

cdr3_aa: CASRRGGVSTDTQYF
j_call: TRBJ2-3
v_call: TRBV2

cdr3_aa: CASSLGLAGGVTDTQYF
j_call: TRBJ2-3
v_call: TRBV7-9

cdr3_aa: CASSYGAPNQPQHF
j_call: TRBJ1-5
v_call: TRBV6-5

cdr3_aa: CSAHRVLAPEAFF
j_call: TRBJ1-1
v_call: TRBV29-1

cdr3_aa: CASGLVARDEQYF
j_call: TRBJ2-7
v_call: TRBV12-5

cdr3_aa: CASSYNTGNTIYF
j_call: TRBJ1-3
v_call: TRBV6-5

cdr3_aa: CASSLVSSSVEQYF
j_call: TRBJ2-7
v_call: TRBV11-3

cdr3_aa: CASSGTPGRGRPYNEQFF
j_call: TRBJ2-1
v_call: TRBV6-1

cdr3_aa: CAWSVHRGNTGELFF
j_call: TRBJ2-2
v_call: TRBV30

cdr3_aa: CASSSLAGGYNEQFF
j_call: TRBJ2-1
v_call: TRBV7-9

cdr3_aa: CASSPLASGSYEQYF
j_call: TRBJ2-7
v_call: TRBV6-6

cdr3_aa: CASSSGTSATETQYF
j_call: TRBJ2-5
v_call: TRBV5-4

cdr3_aa: CASSQAPTGLASYTYEQYF
j_call: TRBJ2-7
v_call: TRBV4-3

cdr3_aa: CASSYVSADTQYF
j_call: TRBJ2-3
v_call: TRBV6-6

cdr3_aa: CASSEELAVYNEQFF
j_call: TRBJ2-1
v_call: TRBV4-3

cdr3_aa: CASSQDRLESTDTQYF
j_call: TRBJ2-3
v_call: TRBV4-1

cdr3_aa: CASSLQGSFYEQYF
j_call: TRBJ2-7
v_call: TRBV7-9

cdr3_aa: CATSDREYEQYF
j_call: TRBJ2-7
v_call: TRBV10-3

cdr3_aa: CSVGLGGQGARDTQYF
j_call: TRBJ2-3
v_call: TRBV29-1